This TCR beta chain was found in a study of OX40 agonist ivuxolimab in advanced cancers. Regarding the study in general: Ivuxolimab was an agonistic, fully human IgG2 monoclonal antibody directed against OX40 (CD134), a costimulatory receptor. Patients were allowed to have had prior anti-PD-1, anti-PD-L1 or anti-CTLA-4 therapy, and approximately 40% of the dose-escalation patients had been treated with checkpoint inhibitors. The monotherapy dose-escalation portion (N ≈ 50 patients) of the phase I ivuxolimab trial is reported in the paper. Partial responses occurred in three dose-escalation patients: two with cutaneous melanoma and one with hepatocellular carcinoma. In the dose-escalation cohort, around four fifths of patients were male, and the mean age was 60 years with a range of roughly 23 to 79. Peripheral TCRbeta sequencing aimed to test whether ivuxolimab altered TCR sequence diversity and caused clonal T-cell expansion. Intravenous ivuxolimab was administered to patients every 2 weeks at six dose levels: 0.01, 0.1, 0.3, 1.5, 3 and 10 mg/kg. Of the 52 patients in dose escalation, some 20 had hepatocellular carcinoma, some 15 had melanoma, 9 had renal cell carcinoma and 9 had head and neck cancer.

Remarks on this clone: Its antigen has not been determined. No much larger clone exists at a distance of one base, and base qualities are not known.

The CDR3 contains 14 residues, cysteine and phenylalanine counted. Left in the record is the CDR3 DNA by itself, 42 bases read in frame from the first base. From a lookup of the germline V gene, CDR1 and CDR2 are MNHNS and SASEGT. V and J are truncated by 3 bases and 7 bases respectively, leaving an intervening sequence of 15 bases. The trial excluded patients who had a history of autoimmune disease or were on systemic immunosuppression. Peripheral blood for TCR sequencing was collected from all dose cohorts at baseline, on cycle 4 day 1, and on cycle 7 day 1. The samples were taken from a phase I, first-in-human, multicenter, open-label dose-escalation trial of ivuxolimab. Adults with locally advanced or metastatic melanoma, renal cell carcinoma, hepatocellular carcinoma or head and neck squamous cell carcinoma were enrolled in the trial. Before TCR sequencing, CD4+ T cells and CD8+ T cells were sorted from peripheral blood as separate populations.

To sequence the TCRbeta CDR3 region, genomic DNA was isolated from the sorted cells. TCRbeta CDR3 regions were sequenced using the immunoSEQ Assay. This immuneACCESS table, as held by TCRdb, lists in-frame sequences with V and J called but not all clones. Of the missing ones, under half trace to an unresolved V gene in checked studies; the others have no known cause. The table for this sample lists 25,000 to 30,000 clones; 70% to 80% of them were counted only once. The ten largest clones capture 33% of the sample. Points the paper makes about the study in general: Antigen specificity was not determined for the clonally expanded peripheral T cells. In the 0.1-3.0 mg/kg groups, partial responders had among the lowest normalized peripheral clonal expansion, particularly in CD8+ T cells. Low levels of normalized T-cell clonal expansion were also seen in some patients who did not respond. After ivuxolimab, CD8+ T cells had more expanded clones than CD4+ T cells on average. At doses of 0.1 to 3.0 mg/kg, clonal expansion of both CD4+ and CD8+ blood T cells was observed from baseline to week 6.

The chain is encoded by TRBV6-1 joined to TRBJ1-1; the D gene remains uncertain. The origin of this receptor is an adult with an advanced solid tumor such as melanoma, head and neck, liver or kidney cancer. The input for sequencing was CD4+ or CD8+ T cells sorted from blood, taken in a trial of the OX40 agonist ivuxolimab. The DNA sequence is TGTGCCAGCAGTGACGGTGGACGGAGAAATGAAGCTTTCTTT. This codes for CASSDGGRRNEAFF.